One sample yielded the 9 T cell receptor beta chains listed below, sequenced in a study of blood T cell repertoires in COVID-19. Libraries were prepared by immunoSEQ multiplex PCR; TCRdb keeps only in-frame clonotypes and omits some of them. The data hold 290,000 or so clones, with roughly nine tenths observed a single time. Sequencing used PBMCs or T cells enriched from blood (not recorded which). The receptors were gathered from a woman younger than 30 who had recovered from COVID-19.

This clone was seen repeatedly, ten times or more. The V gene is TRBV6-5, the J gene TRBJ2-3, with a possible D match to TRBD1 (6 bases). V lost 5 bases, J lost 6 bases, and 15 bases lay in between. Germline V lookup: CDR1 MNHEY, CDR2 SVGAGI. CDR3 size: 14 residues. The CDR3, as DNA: TGTGCCAGCAGTCAAAGGGGGTCTAGGGATACGCAGTATTTT. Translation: CASSQRGSRDTQYF.

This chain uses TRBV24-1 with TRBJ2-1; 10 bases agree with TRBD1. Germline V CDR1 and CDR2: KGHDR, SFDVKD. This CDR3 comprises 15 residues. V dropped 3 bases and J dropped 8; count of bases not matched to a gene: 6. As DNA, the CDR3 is TGTGCCACCAGTGATCGACAGGGGGCGGTGCATGAGCAGTTCTTC. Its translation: CATSDRQGAVHEQFF.

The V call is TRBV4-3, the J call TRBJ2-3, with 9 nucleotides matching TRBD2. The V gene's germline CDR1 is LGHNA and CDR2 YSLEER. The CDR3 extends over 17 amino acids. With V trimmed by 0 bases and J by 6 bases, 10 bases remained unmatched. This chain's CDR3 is CASSQEASAGGPDTQYF. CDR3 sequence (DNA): TGCGCCAGCAGCCAAGAAGCTTCAGCGGGGGGCCCCGATACGCAGTATTTT.

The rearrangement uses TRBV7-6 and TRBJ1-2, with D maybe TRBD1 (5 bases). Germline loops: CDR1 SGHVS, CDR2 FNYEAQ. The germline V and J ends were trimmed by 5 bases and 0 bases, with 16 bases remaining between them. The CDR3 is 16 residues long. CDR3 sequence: CASSQGTGGSNYGYTF. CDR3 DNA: TGTGCCAGCAGCCAAGGAACGGGGGGATCTAACTATGGCTACACCTTC.

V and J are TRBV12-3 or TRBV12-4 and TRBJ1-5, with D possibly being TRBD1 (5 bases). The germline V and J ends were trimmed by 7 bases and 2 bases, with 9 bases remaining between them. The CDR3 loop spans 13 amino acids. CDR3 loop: CASTRVGNQPQHF. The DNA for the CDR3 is TGTGCCAGCACCAGGGTAGGCAATCAGCCCCAGCATTTT.

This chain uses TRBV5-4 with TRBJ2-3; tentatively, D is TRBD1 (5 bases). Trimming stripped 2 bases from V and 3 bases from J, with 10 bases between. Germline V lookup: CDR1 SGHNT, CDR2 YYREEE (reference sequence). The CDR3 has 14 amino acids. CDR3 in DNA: TGTGCCAGCAGCTTCAGGGAAGGGACAGATACGCAGTATTTT. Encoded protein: CASSFREGTDTQYF. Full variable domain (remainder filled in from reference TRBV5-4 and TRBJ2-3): ETGVTQSPTHLIKTRGQQVTLRCSSQSGHNTVSWYQQALGQGPQFIFQYYREEENGRGNFPPRFSGLQFPNYSSELNVNALELDDSALYLCASSFREGTDTQYFGPGTRLTVL.

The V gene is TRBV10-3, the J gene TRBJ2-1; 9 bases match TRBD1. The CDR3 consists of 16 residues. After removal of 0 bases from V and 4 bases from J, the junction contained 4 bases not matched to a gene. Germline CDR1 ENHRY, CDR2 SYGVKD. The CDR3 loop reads CAISESTGQGYNEQFF. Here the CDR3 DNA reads TGTGCCATCAGTGAGTCGACCGGACAGGGGTACAATGAGCAGTTCTTC.

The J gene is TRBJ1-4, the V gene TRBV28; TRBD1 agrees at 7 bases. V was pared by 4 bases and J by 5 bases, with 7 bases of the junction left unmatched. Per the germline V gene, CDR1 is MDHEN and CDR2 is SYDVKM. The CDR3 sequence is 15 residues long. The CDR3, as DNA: TGTGCCAGCAGTTCCACCGGGACAGACAATGAAAAACTGTTTTTT. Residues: CASSSTGTDNEKLFF.

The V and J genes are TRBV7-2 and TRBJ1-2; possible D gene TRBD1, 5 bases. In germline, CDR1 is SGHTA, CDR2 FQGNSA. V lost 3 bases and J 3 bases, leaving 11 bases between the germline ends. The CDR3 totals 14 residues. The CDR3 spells CASSFNPGYYGYTF. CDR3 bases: TGTGCCAGCAGCTTCAACCCAGGGTACTATGGCTACACCTTC.